What follows are 9 T cell receptor beta chains derived from one specimen sequenced in a study of T cell responses to AZD1222 COVID-19 vaccine. The data were produced by immunoSEQ multiplex PCR, yet TCRdb's version contains in-frame clones alone and is incomplete. Found here are some 100,000 clones, about 87% of them singletons; the top ten hold around a sixth. Sequenced material: peripheral blood, taken on day 0 of AZD1222 vaccination. The receptors stem from an adult in good health.

This clone showed up just once. This chain joins TRBV3-1 (or the pseudogene TRBV3-2) and TRBJ1-2, with 10 bases matching TRBD1. The V gene end was trimmed by 4 bases and the J gene end by 7 bases; junction bases not matched to a gene: 9. Germline V gene data show CDR1 as LGHDT and CDR2 as YNNKEL (reference sequence). The CDR3 loop spans 15 amino acids. CDR3 residues: CASSPGTGEWGGYTF. As DNA, the CDR3 is TGTGCCAGCAGCCCAGGGACAGGGGAGTGGGGTGGCTACACCTTC.

This sequence joins TRBV5-1 and TRBJ2-6, with 8 bases identical to TRBD1. Germline CDR1 reads SGHRS; CDR2 reads YFSETQ. The CDR3 covers 19 residues. J was trimmed by 2 bases and V by 4 bases; bases with no gene match: 14. The CDR3 DNA reads TGCGCCAGCAGCCCATCCGACAGGGGAATTGGCCCTGGGGCCAACGTCCTGACTTTC. It is translated as CASSPSDRGIGPGANVLTF.

The chain recombines TRBV27 with TRBJ1-5; 7 bases line up with TRBD1. The CDR3 spans 14 residues. The trim removed 7 bases at V and 4 bases at J, leaving 7 bases unmatched. Germline V gene data show CDR1 as MNHEY and CDR2 as SMNVEV (reference sequence). CDR3 loop: CASKLDRSNQPQHF. The CDR3 DNA reads TGTGCCAGCAAATTGGACAGGTCTAATCAGCCCCAGCATTTT.

V usage is TRBV5-1 and J usage is TRBJ1-2, with TRBD1 identical over 7 bases. Germline CDR1 and CDR2: SGHRS and YFSETQ. The CDR3 sequence is 16 residues long. Trimming cost V 3 bases and J 4 bases; bases outside gene matches: 12. The CDR3 sequence is CASSSETTGQLYGYTF. The DNA for the CDR3 is TGCGCCAGCAGCTCTGAAACAACGGGACAGCTCTATGGCTACACCTTC.

The gene calls are TRBV5-1 and TRBJ2-1, with 9 bases lining up with TRBD2. Germline V gives CDR1 SGHRS, CDR2 YFSETQ. The CDR3 loop spans 14 amino acids. V lost 4 bases and J lost 6; bases outside the gene matches: 5. In nucleotides, the CDR3 is TGCGCCAGCAGCGCCCGGACTAGCGTCAATGAGCAGTTCTTC. It is translated as CASSARTSVNEQFF.

The chain links TRBV7-2 to TRBJ1-1, with D uncertain. The germline V gene has CDR1 SGHTA and CDR2 FQGNSA. The CDR3 has 14 amino acids. V was clipped by 5 bases and J by 4 bases, with 14 bases between them. The CDR3 reads CASSRLDSSTEAFF. For the CDR3, the DNA is TGTGCCAGCAGCCGCCTCGACTCTAGCACTGAAGCTTTCTTT.

This clone was counted between two and nine times. The chain couples TRBV5-1 to TRBJ2-3, with 8 bases matching TRBD2. Germline V gives CDR1 SGHRS, CDR2 YFSETQ. The CDR3 length is 14 residues. The V and J ends lost 4 bases and 4 bases, in that order; junction bases with no gene match: 5. The CDR3 DNA follows: TGCGCCAGCAGCCTGAGCGGGAGCTCAGATACGCAGTATTTT. It translates to CASSLSGSSDTQYF.

The gene calls are TRBV6-1 and TRBJ2-5, with a weak D call TRBD2 (5 bases). Germline-derived CDR1 and CDR2 are MNHNS and SASEGT. V lost 4 bases and J 1 base, leaving 16 bases between the germline ends. This CDR3 is built from 16 residues. The CDR3 DNA sequence: TGTGCCAGCAGTGGCACCGAATTGGACTTCCAAGAGACCCAGTACTTC. Translated: CASSGTELDFQETQYF.

This chain joins TRBV18 and TRBJ1-2, with 7 bases that match TRBD1. Per germline, CDR1 KGHSH and CDR2 LQKENI. CDR3 length: 16 amino acids. Trimming cost V 0 bases and J 5 bases; bases outside gene matches: 9. The CDR3 DNA is TGTGCCAGCTCACCACCGACAGGGACTGGCTTTTATGGCTACACCTTC. This encodes CASSPPTGTGFYGYTF.